This passage covers 27 T cell receptor beta chains from one sample sequenced in a study of tumor-infiltrating lymphocytes in primary liver carcinoma. From approximately 0.5 ug of total RNA, TCR beta-specific cDNA was reverse-transcribed using a constant-region primer. Slightly modified ARM-PCR served as the procedure for the TCR beta libraries. These libraries came from three rounds of nested multiplex PCR. A C-beta reverse primer was combined with TRBV1-TRBV30 forward primers in the first two PCR rounds, and each round had around 10 cycles. TCRdb fed the multiplex PCR reads into MiXCR, producing one record per CDR3 protein. The data show tens of thousands of distinct CDR3 sequences, with around 82% seen just once and approximately 40% held by the top ten. Co-extracting RNA and DNA was done with roughly 17-32 mg of unsorted bulk tissue as input. Sequenced: liver tumor tissue from sampling region 2. Regarding subset: tumor region T2, inferior pole. The receptors come from a woman aged 25 to 39 with primary liver carcinoma and hepatitis B virus infection.

Concerning this clonotype: One junction end does not reproduce the germline sequence, and a read error may be involved. This chain links TRBV29-1 with TRBJ2-1; TRBD2 aligns across 7 bases. Per germline, CDR1 SQVTM and CDR2 ANQGSEA. This CDR3 region has 12 residues. The CDR3 is CSILRDYNEQSF. DNA of the CDR3: TGCAGCATCCTAAGGGACTACAATGAGCAATCCTTC.

The chain uses TRBV5-1 and TRBJ2-7; the D gene is possibly TRBD2 (5 bases). CDR1 is SGHRS, CDR2 YFSETQ, per germline. V was trimmed by 5 bases and J by 4 bases, leaving 19 bases between them. CDR3 size: 15 residues. The CDR3 sequence is CASSPRAESVYEQYF. For the CDR3, the DNA is TGCGCCAGCAGTCCGAGGGCGGAGTCCGTTTACGAGCAGTACTTC.

As to this clonotype: It is likely a read error, because the conserved phenylalanine at the end of the CDR3 is missing. The V and J genes are TRBV5-5 and TRBJ1-6, with unresolved D. This CDR3 has 14 amino acids. CDR1 is SGHKS and CDR2 is YYEKEE in the germline V gene (reference sequence). Here the CDR3 DNA reads TGTGCAAGCAGCTTGGACGTCAGTAATTCACCCCTCCACCAT. The encoded protein is CASSLDVSNSPLHH.

Remarks on this clonotype: Its ends do not fully match the called genes, so a read error is possible. This chain uses TRBV11-1 with TRBJ2-7, with D possibly TRBD2 on 5 matching bases. Looked up from germline, CDR1 is SGHAT and CDR2 is FQDESV (reference sequence). CDR3 length: 14 residues. The CDR3 DNA follows: TGTGTCAGCAGCTTAGCGACGGCCTCATACGAGCAATACTTC. Translating it yields CVSSLATASYEQYF.

On this clonotype: As the CDR3 is not closed by the conserved phenylalanine or tryptophan, this likely results from a read error. The limits of the CDR3 on the DNA are not certain, so only TCRdb's listed CDR3 is given. The chain recombines TRBV11-2 with TRBJ1-2; the DNA was not compared with TRBD1, the D call given in the table. Ends included, the CDR3 has 13 residues. Germline loops: CDR1 SGHAT, CDR2 FQNNGV. CDR3 protein: CASTQGGGGGYAI.

This clonotype was detected only once. The CDR3 end shows no conserved phenylalanine or tryptophan, and so a read error is likely. Because the CDR3's place on the DNA is in doubt, the DNA is left out and the CDR3 is given as listed by TCRdb. The chain combines TRBV6-5 with TRBJ1-6; the table's D call, TRBD1, was not checked against the DNA. Germline CDR1 and CDR2: MNHEY and SVGAGI. The CDR3 region is 15 residues in length, termini included. CDR3 amino acids: CARRERSVPLSPLHS.

The V call is TRBV4-3, the J call TRBJ2-3; 12 bases map to TRBD2. Trimming at V came to 0 bases and at J to 2 bases, leaving 15 bases not matched to a gene. The CDR3 totals 21 residues. Germline-derived CDR1 and CDR2 are LGHNA and YSLEER. The CDR3 DNA sequence: TGCGCCAGCAGCCAAGAGCTGGTAACTAGCGGGAGGATGGGGGTCACAGATACGCAGTATTTT. Translated: CASSQELVTSGRMGVTDTQYF.

Regarding this clonotype: Since no conserved phenylalanine or tryptophan closes the CDR3, a read error is the likely cause. CDR3 loop: CASSQSVWLGDPVDTQYC. The CDR3 bases are TGCGCCAGCAGCCAGTCGGTCTGGCTGGGCGATCCCGTTGATACGCAGTATTGT. The chain uses TRBV4-3 and TRBJ2-3; D is ambiguous. The germline V gene has CDR1 LGHNA and CDR2 YSLEER. The V and J ends lost 3 bases and 6 bases respectively, with 25 bases between them. This CDR3 region has 18 residues.

The chain has TRBV5-8 and TRBJ2-7, with 7 bases lining up with TRBD1. CDR1 is SGHTS, CDR2 YDEGEE, per germline. Trimming cost V 4 bases and J 4 bases; bases outside gene matches: 17. The CDR3 extends over 17 amino acids. In nucleotides, the CDR3 is TGTGCCAGCAGCAGACCAAACGTCGGGACAGAAGTTTACGAGCAGTACTTC. This gives the protein CASSRPNVGTEVYEQYF.

This clonotype was recorded a few times. Germline and junction disagree at one end, which may indicate a read error. The V gene is TRBV2, the J gene TRBJ2-1, with unresolved D. The germline V gene encodes CDR1 SNHLY and CDR2 FYNNEI. CDR3 length: 15 amino acids. DNA of the CDR3: TGTGCCGGCAGTGTAGGCGGAACCTCCTACAATGAGCAGTTCTTC. It translates to CAGSVGGTSYNEQFF. Filled out from reference TRBV2 and TRBJ2-1, the complete variable domain reads EPEVTQTPSHQVTQMGQEVILRCVPISNHLYFYWYRQILGQKVEFLVSFYNNEISEKSEIFDDQFSVERPDGSNFTLKIRSTKLEDSAMYFCAGSVGGTSYNEQFFGPGTRLTVL.

This clonotype was recorded only once. The CDR3 end shows no conserved phenylalanine or tryptophan, and so a read error is likely. The J gene is TRBJ2-1, the V gene TRBV4-3, with D maybe TRBD2 (6 bases). The CDR3 runs to 16 residues. From germline, CDR1 is LGHNA and CDR2 YSLEER. The CDR3 region has the DNA TGCCCCAGCAGCCAAGATGCGGGAAGCTCCTACAATGAACAGTTCTCC. This encodes CPSSQDAGSSYNEQFS.

Remarks on this clonotype: Being one base from a much bigger clone, this may be a read error. The genes are TRBV9 and TRBJ1-2; D is undetermined. The CDR3 totals 14 residues. CDR1 is SGDLS and CDR2 is YYNGEE in the germline V gene. The CDR3 region is CASSVGDGPYGCTF. The CDR3 DNA reads TGTGCCAGCAGCGTAGGCGACGGACCTTATGGCTGCACCTTC.

By proportion, this clonotype is large (0.1 to 1%). The rearrangement joins TRBV6-5 to TRBJ1-1, with unresolved D. V was clipped by 2 bases and J by 10 bases, with 8 bases between them. The V gene's germline CDR1 is MNHEY and CDR2 SVGAGI. The CDR3 is 11 amino acids. This CDR3 is CASSYADVAFF. The CDR3 DNA sequence: TGTGCCAGCAGTTACGCAGATGTAGCTTTCTTT.

Details on this clonotype: The junction and the germline gene differ at one end; a read error may be behind it. The genes are TRBV11-2 and TRBJ2-5, with D uncertain. Per germline, CDR1 SGHAT and CDR2 FQNNGV. The CDR3 extends over 15 amino acids. DNA for the CDR3: TGTGCCAGCAGCACCAGGACCGGCCTCCAAGTGACCCAGTACTTC. As protein: CASSTRTGLQVTQYF.

A remark on this clonotype: This may stem from a read error, because a much larger clone lies one nucleotide away. The gene calls are TRBV12-3 or TRBV12-4 and TRBJ2-5; D gene unclear. The CDR3 is 15 residues long. CDR3 nucleotide sequence: TGTGGCAGCAGTAGACGTTTGGGAATACAAGAGACCCAGTACTTC. This translates into CGSSRRLGIQETQYF.

As concerns this clonotype: Its ends do not fully match the called genes, so a read error is possible. The chain couples TRBV18 to TRBJ1-5; D remains unclear. The length of the CDR3 is 15 residues. CDR1 and CDR2 from the germline V gene are KGHSH and LQKENI. CDR3 sequence: CTSSPDQVSNQPRHF. The CDR3 DNA reads as TGTACCAGCTCACCCGATCAGGTTTCCAATCAGCCCCGGCATTTT.

Concerning this clonotype itself: The final CDR3 position lacks the conserved phenylalanine or tryptophan, pointing to a likely read error. J is TRBJ1-1 and V is TRBV11-2; 9 nucleotides agree with TRBD1. J gave up 2 bases and V 5 bases, and 21 bases lay outside the gene matches. The CDR3 totals 20 residues. The germline gives CDR1 SGHAT, CDR2 FQNNGV. CDR3 protein: CASSAQDRGRKRWSNTEAFY. As DNA, the CDR3 is TGTGCCAGCAGCGCTCAGGACAGGGGACGCAAGAGGTGGAGTAACACTGAAGCTTTCTAT.

There are many counts of this clonotype. A much larger clone sits a single nucleotide away, making a read error possible. The rearrangement links TRBV28 to TRBJ2-3, with a tentative D call TRBD2 (5 bases). CDR1 is MDHEN, CDR2 SYDVKM, per germline. This CDR3 comprises 14 residues. CDR3 loop: CACSLSTRTDTQYF. The CDR3 coding sequence is TGTGCCTGCAGTTTGTCTACTAGAACAGATACGCAGTATTTT.

Regarding this clonotype: Because the CDR3 is missing its conserved closing phenylalanine or tryptophan, this is likely a read error. The V gene is TRBV6-1, the J gene TRBJ2-5; TRBD1 matches at 7 bases. Germline values: CDR1 MNHNS, CDR2 SASEGT. CDR3 size: 15 residues. For the CDR3, the DNA is TGTGCGAGCGGTGTACTAGGGGGCCCGGAAGAGACCCAGTACTTA. Protein product: CASGVLGGPEETQYL.

This clonotype was observed at least ten times. The chain uses TRBV9 and TRBJ1-6; D remains unclear. The germline gives CDR1 SGDLS, CDR2 YYNGEE. CDR3 length: 15 residues. V was clipped by 3 bases and J by 7 bases, with 14 bases between them. CDR3 protein: CASSAGSSINSPLHF. DNA for the CDR3: TGTGCCAGCAGCGCCGGGTCGTCCATAAATTCACCCCTCCACTTT.

Ten or more counts support this clonotype. The conserved phenylalanine or tryptophan is not found at the CDR3 terminus, so this likely reflects a read error. Because the CDR3's place on the DNA is in doubt, the DNA is left out and the CDR3 is given as listed by TCRdb. The chain recombines TRBV6-4 with TRBJ2-5. The CDR3 totals 10 residues, both ends included. The germline V gene encodes CDR1 MRHNA and CDR2 SNTAGT. The chain's CDR3 is CASSDPGRSS.

V and J are TRBV4-1 and TRBJ2-1; 7 positions agree with TRBD1. The germline V gene encodes CDR1 MGHRA and CDR2 YSYEKL. The J segment lost 8 bases and the V segment lost 0 bases, leaving 10 bases of the junction unmatched. This CDR3 has 16 amino acids. The CDR3 spells CASSQDSATGWYEQFF. CDR3 nucleotides: TGCGCCAGCAGCCAAGATAGTGCGACAGGGTGGTATGAGCAGTTCTTC.

To note about this clonotype: At one boundary the junction diverges from the germline segment, which might be a read error. The gene calls are TRBV5-6 and TRBJ1-6; no firm D call. The germline CDR1 and CDR2 sequences are SGHDT and YYEEEE. This CDR3 spans 14 amino acids. In DNA form, the CDR3 reads TGTGTCAGCAGCATGGTAGCACTGGGATCACTCCTCCACTTT. This codes for CVSSMVALGSLLHF. The whole variable domain, filled in from reference TRBV5-6 and TRBJ1-6, reads DAGVTQSPTHLIKTRGQQVTLRCSPKSGHDTVSWYQQALGQGPQFIFQYYEEEERQRGNFPDRFSGHQFPNYSSELNVNALLLGDSALYLCVSSMVALGSLLHFGNGTRLTVT.

This clonotype has ten or more counts. The junction differs from germline at one of its ends, possibly a read error. The gene calls are TRBV12-3 or TRBV12-4 and TRBJ2-2; D could derive from TRBD1 or TRBD2 (5 bases each). The CDR3 runs to 14 residues. The CDR3 nucleotides read TGTGCCACCAGCGAGAGCACAGGAGTCGGGGAGCTGTCTTTT. Protein: CATSESTGVGELSF.

Concerning this clonotype: Compared with germline, one end of the junction differs, possibly owing to a read error. J is TRBJ1-1 and V is TRBV7-2; maybe TRBD1 (6 bases). From germline, CDR1 is SGHTA and CDR2 FQGNSA. The length of the CDR3 is 18 residues. CDR3 amino acids: CVSSPRLRGMSMNIEAFF. CDR3 in DNA: TGTGTCAGCAGTCCTCGACTGAGGGGGATGAGCATGAACATTGAAGCTTTCTTT.

This clonotype was seen only once. Compared with germline, one end of the junction differs, possibly owing to a read error. This chain uses TRBV6-5 with TRBJ2-6, with D possibly being TRBD2 (6 bases). The length of the CDR3 is 15 residues. Germline V gene data show CDR1 as MNHEY and CDR2 as SVGAGI. The DNA of the CDR3 is TGCGCCAGCAGACTACGGGGGTTTAGGGCCAGCGTCCTGACTTTC. Translating gives CASRLRGFRASVLTF.

The chain links TRBV28 to TRBJ2-1; D might be TRBD2 (6 bases). The CDR3 extends over 14 amino acids. Trimming pared 10 bases from V and 5 bases from J, leaving 18 bases between. Germline CDR1 reads MDHEN; CDR2 reads SYDVKM. CDR3 bases: TGTGCCAACAAGGGGACTGGCGGCGACAATGAGCAGTTCTTC. Translation: CANKGTGGDNEQFF.